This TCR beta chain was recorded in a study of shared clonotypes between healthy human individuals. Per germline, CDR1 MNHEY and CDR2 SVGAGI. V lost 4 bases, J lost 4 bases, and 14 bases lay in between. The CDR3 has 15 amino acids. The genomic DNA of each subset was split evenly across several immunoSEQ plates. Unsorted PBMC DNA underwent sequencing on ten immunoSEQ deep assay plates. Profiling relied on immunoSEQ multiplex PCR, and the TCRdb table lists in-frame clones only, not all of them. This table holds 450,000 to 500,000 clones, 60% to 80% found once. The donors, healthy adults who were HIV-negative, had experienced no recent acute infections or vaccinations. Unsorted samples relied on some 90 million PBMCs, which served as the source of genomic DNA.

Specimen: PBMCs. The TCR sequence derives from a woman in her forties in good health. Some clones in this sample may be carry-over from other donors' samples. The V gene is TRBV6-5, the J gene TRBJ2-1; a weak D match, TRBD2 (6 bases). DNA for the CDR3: TGTGCCAGCAGTTCGGGACTGGAAGATTACAATGAGCAGTTCTTC. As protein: CASSSGLEDYNEQFF.